This T cell receptor (beta chain) is drawn from a study of beta chain features in type 1 diabetes (dated by TCRdb to 2016 to 2018). Context from the whole study: Mean age, gender distribution, total cell number and subset yield were not different between patients and healthy donors. Whereas all 30 or so donors provided naive and central memory subsets, regulatory and stem cell-like memory subsets were isolated from just 8 patients and roughly 8 healthy donors. The study compared TCRB repertoires of sorted circulating CD4+ T cell subsets between recently diagnosed type 1 diabetes patients and matched healthy donors. A total of some 110 million sorted cells were examined across all samples, and the number of cells per subset was strongly correlated with RNA yield.

The full study reports these points: Because cDNA was sequenced instead of genomic DNA, activated cells with high expression could be over-represented, although the groups did not differ in activation or CD3 levels. Only small numbers of individuals were included in the HLA sub-analyses, which left unresolved whether HLA type had any influence on TCRB rearrangement. Naive, central memory and regulatory TCRB repertoires appeared more similar among patients than among healthy donors. Shorter templates might be favored by PCR, yet because patient and control samples were amplified and corrected together, any such skew would affect both groups equally. Fewer insertions and more nucleotide deletions at VDJ recombination sites were observed in patients with type 1 diabetes, implying thymic rearrangement abnormalities. In all four CD4+ subsets, TCRB CDR3 length was moderately but significantly shorter in type 1 diabetes patients.

Each donor gave one peripheral blood draw, approximately 120 mL on average, collected into heparinised tubes. A BD FACSAria II and a panel including CD45RO, CCR7, CD25, CD127, CD95 and CD27 were used to sort naive, central memory, regulatory and stem cell-like memory CD4+ T cells. A purity above 95% was achieved for all sorted populations. PBMCs were isolated immediately by Lymphoprep density gradient centrifugation and stained directly without culture. Samples were stained and sorted in pairs, with one healthy donor and one patient per experiment, so that batch effects were minimized. CDR1 and CDR2 (SEHNR, FQNEAQ) derive from the germline V gene (reference sequence). V lost 3 bases and J lost 1 base; the stretch between them is 6 bases long. The CDR3 spans 13 residues, from the cysteine through the phenylalanine. Here the CDR3 DNA is all that survives: 39 bases in frame from base 1. Points on this clone: The clone's antigen remains unknown. The input lacks base qualities; no much larger clone sits a single base away.

All of the isolated RNA was reverse transcribed with the High Capacity cDNA Reverse Transcription Kit, so expressed TCRB transcripts were sequenced. Deep immunoSEQ sequencing was applied to naive, central memory and regulatory T cell samples, giving an average of approximately 4 million total reads per sample. After sorted cells were lysed in RLT buffer, RNA was extracted with DNase-treated RNeasy Micro or Mini kits, with the choice depending on cell number. Each cell subset was processed on its own to prevent cross-contamination, while patient and healthy donor samples were processed together. Using the immunoSEQ multiplex PCR, TCRB sequences were amplified from cDNA into 87-bp fragments spanning the CDR3 region. Sequencing of the amplicons was performed on the Illumina HiSeq platform. The paper's processing steps were these. PCR bias was computationally corrected using synthetic template baselines, reads within Hamming distance 2 were collapsed, and singletons that could not be merged were discarded. Reads were aligned to IMGT to assign V, D and J genes, CDR3 length, and insertions or deletions at six rearrangement sites. Clonotype counts were normalized to sorted cell number within each subset before computing true diversity and Gini coefficients with the tcR R package. Repertoire sharing was quantified using the overlap coefficient calculated on TCRB nucleotide sequences. TCRdb mirrors the immuneACCESS table, restricted to in-frame sequences. Some clones are absent from its copies; in checked studies, under half trace to an unresolved V gene, and the reason for the others is unknown. That table is the source of V, J and clone size, and D and trimming were worked out from the DNA. The table for this sample lists about 370,000 clones; around a tenth of them were counted only once. Of the sample, around 0.66% is held by the ten largest clones.

This sequence originates from a man younger than 40 with type 1 diabetes. Sample: central memory CD4+ T cells from blood. The chain joins TRBV7-9 to TRBJ1-1; there is no confident call for the D gene. CDR3 reads: CASSFQKNTEAFF. The nucleotide sequence reads TGTGCCAGCAGCTTCCAGAAGAACACTGAAGCTTTCTTT.